This TCR beta chain emerged from a study of early T cells in non-severe SARS-CoV-2 infection. For the study at large: Unsorted whole-blood RNA was sequenced in bulk, leaving chains unpaired. General study findings and limits: Reliance on VDJdb matching favored anti-spike CD8 responses; private and CD4 specificities were missed.

There are 16 residues in the CDR3. V lost 0 bases and J lost 0; bases outside the gene matches: 2. Germline V gene data show CDR1 as LNHNV and CDR2 as YYDKDF (reference sequence). Each single cDNA molecule received a unique molecular identifier. TCRdb used MiXCR to reprocess the 5' RACE reads, holding one entry per CDR3 protein. Of 60,000 to 65,000 distinct CDR3 sequences in the sample, almost 9.5% were seen once. With regard to this clonotype: The antigen is not known.

Input material: whole blood. The rearrangement uses TRBV15 and TRBJ2-3, with 8 positions matching TRBD2. This sequence was found in an adult who was a healthcare worker with PCR-confirmed SARS-CoV-2 infection or an uninfected control (not recorded which). The CDR3 sequence: CATSREAGASTDTQYF. As DNA, the CDR3 is TGTGCCACCAGCAGAGAAGCGGGAGCTAGCACAGATACGCAGTATTTT. Complete variable domain (other parts from reference TRBV15 and TRBJ2-3): DAMVIQNPRYQVTQFGKPVTLSCSQTLNHNVMYWYQQKSSQAPKLLFHYYDKDFNNEADTPDNFQSRRPNTSFCFLDIRSPGLGDTAMYLCATSREAGASTDTQYFGPGTRLTVL.